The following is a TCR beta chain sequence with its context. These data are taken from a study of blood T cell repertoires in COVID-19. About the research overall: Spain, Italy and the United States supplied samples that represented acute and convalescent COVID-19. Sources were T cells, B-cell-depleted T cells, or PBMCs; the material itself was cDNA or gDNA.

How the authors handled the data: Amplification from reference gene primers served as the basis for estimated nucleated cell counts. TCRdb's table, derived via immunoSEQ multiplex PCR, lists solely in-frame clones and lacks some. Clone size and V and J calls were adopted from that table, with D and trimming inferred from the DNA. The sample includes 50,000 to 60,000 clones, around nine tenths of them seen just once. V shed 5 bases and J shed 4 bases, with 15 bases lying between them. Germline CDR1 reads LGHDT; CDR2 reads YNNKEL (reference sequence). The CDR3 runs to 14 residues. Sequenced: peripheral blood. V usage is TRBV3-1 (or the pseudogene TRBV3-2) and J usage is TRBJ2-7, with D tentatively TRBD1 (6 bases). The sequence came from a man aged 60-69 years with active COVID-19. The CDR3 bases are TGTGCCAGCAGCGAACCGGGACAAAATTACGAGCAGTACTTC. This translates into CASSEPGQNYEQYF.